This T cell receptor beta chain stems from a study of T-cell memory formation after mild COVID-19. Whole-study context: In these data, TCR clusters were largely donor specific.

Constant-segment primers and 5'RACE yielded cDNA libraries for TCR alpha and TCR beta, each carrying sample barcodes and UMIs. TCRdb itself ran the 5' RACE reads through MiXCR, one entry per CDR3 protein. Of around 390,000 distinct CDR3 sequences in the sample, roughly 15% were seen once. The CDR3 consists of 13 residues. The ends lost 6 bases at V and 4 bases at J; junction bases unmatched: 4. The specimen was PBMCs or a T cell subset sorted from them (not recorded which). The TCR originated in a man younger than 35 who had mild COVID-19 (a few samples of this study predate the infection). Cell type and time point are not known. The genes are TRBV12-3 or TRBV12-4 and TRBJ1-1, with 8 nucleotides matching TRBD1. The CDR3 loop reads CASRRDRFTEAFF. In nucleotides, the CDR3 is TGTGCCAGCAGGCGGGACAGGTTCACTGAAGCTTTCTTT.